The rows below give T cell receptor beta chains drawn from one sample of a study of cytomegalovirus exposure and HLA in healthy donors. Sequencing used immunoSEQ multiplex PCR; TCRdb keeps in-frame clones, though not all of them. The sample holds 130,000 to 150,000 clones, over 70% seen once. The sample consisted of PBMCs. All receptors come from a man in his forties in good health and CMV-seropositive. Each CDR3 is given with its conserved first and last residue. The D gene is left open where the match is weak. Expanded clones are given a class, and other clones once, few, many or no size at all.

. | TRBJ1-1 | . | TRBV4-1 | TGCGCCAGCAGCCAATCCCATCGCCTCTGGGCAGACACTGAAGCTTTCTTT | CASSQSHRLWADTEAFF
once | TRBJ1-6 | TRBD1 | TRBV6-5 | TGTGCCAGCAGCCTAGGACAGGGCCCTCATTCACCCCTCCACTTT | CASSLGQGPHSPLHF
. | TRBJ2-2 | TRBD2 | TRBV29-1 | TGCAGCGTTCATCACGCCGCGGGGGGAAACACCGGGGAGCTGTTTTTT | CSVHHAAGGNTGELFF
. | TRBJ2-1 | . | TRBV14 | TGTGCCAGCAGCCAAACAGGGCTTGGGCAGTTCTTC | CASSQTGLGQFF
once | TRBJ2-1 | TRBD2 | TRBV5-1 | TGCGCCAGCAGCCGGTGGACTAGCGGGCCCAATGAGCAGTTCTTC | CASSRWTSGPNEQFF
. | TRBJ2-5 | TRBD1 | TRBV27 | TGTGCCAGCAGTTTATCGGGGACAGGGCGAGAGACCCAGTACTTC | CASSLSGTGRETQYF
once | TRBJ2-1 | TRBD2 | TRBV27 | TGTGCCAGCAGTTTGGGACTAGCGATCCAGGGGGAGCAGTTCTTC | CASSLGLAIQGEQFF
. | TRBJ2-7 | TRBD1 | TRBV7-2 | TGTGCCAGCAGCTTAGAAGGGACAGGGATAAGCGAGCAGTACTTC | CASSLEGTGISEQYF
. | TRBJ2-3 | TRBD1 | TRBV19 | TGTGCCAGTAGTATTGTGCGTGGACAGGGGACAGATACGCAGTATTTT | CASSIVRGQGTDTQYF
once | TRBJ2-1 | . | TRBV2 | TGTGCCAGCAGGGGAGGTACCGGCTCCTACAATGAGCAGTTCTTC | CASRGGTGSYNEQFF
. | TRBJ1-1 | . | TRBV27 | TGTGCCAGCAGTTCCGTAGGGGTTGCTCCTCCTGGGGACACTGAAGCTTTCTTT | CASSSVGVAPPGDTEAFF
. | TRBJ1-2 | . | TRBV4-3 | TGCGCCAGCAGCCAAGATCTCCAGGGCTCTAACTATGGCTACACCTTC | CASSQDLQGSNYGYTF
. | TRBJ1-1 | TRBD1 | TRBV10-1 | TGCGCCAGCACCAAAACAGGGGCGGACACTGAAGCTTTCTTT | CASTKTGADTEAFF
few | TRBJ2-3 | . | TRBV21-1 | TGTGCCAGCAGCAAACCCGGGACTAGAGAACCTCACGGAATTAATACGCAGTATTTT | CASSKPGTREPHGINTQYF
. | TRBJ2-1 | TRBD2 | TRBV4-2 | TGTGCCAGCAGACCCAGCGGGGGGTCCTACAATGAGCAGTTCTTC | CASRPSGGSYNEQFF
. | TRBJ1-2 | TRBD1 | TRBV5-6 | TGTGCCAGCAGCTTGGCCTCGGGACAGGGATACTATGGCTACACCTTC | CASSLASGQGYYGYTF
. | TRBJ2-7 | TRBD1 | TRBV4-3 | TGCGCCAGCAGCCAAGATACGGACAGGGGATCCTACGAGCAGTACTTC | CASSQDTDRGSYEQYF
. | TRBJ1-1 | . | TRBV2 | TGTGCCAGCATATGGTATGGGAGCAACACTGAAGCTTTCTTT | CASIWYGSNTEAFF
once | TRBJ1-2 | . | TRBV10-3 | TGTGCCACCCAGACAGGTACGAACTATGGCTACACCTTC | CATQTGTNYGYTF
few | TRBJ1-2 | . | TRBV12-5 | TGTGCTAGTGGTTTGGTAACGGGGGGGCAGGGATATGGCTACACCTTC | CASGLVTGGQGYGYTF
. | TRBJ2-1 | . | TRBV5-1 | TGCGCCAGCAGCTTGGGTGTCCAAGGGGAATACAATGCGCAGTTCTTC | CASSLGVQGEYNAQFF
. | TRBJ2-7 | TRBD1 | TRBV10-3 | TGTGCCATCGGGACAGGGACCTACGAGCAGTACTTC | CAIGTGTYEQYF